This is a list of T cell receptor beta chains from one sample in a study of shared clonotypes between healthy human individuals. Using immunoSEQ multiplex PCR, the repertoire was profiled, and TCRdb retains in-frame clones only, with some absent. The sample lists approximately 1,500,000 clones, 96% occurring once. The sample comprised naive CD4+ T cells sorted from blood. These TCRs come from a young man in good health. CDR3s include the opening cysteine and the closing phenylalanine or tryptophan. The D gene is left open where the match is weak. Clone sizes are given selectively: once, few, many, or a class where the clone is expanded.

.	.	TRBV7-2	TRBJ2-1	TGTGCCAGCAGCCCGACAACTTACAATGAGCAGTTCTTC	CASSPTTYNEQFF
.	.	TRBV28	TRBJ2-5	TGTGCCAGCAGATACGGCAATCGAGGCGAGACCCAGTACTTC	CASRYGNRGETQYF
.	.	TRBV5-4	TRBJ1-3	TGTGCCAGCAGCACAGGAGGGACTCCCAGAAACACCATATATTTT	CASSTGGTPRNTIYF
.	.	TRBV18	TRBJ2-3	TGTGCCAGCTCACCCCGACCATGGGTCACAGATACGCAGTATTTT	CASSPRPWVTDTQYF
.	TRBD1	TRBV28	TRBJ1-1	TGTGCCAGCACCGTCCTATCACAGGGGCCATCGAACACTGAAGCTTTCTTT	CASTVLSQGPSNTEAFF
.	.	TRBV18	TRBJ2-2	TGTGCCAGCTCACTTTACACCGGGGAGCTGTTTTTT	CASSLYTGELFF
.	TRBD1	TRBV6-5	TRBJ1-1	TGTGCCAGCAGTTCAGACAGGGCCACTGAAGCTTTCTTT	CASSSDRATEAFF
.	TRBD1	TRBV10-1	TRBJ2-5	TGCGCCAGCAGTGAGGAAGGACAGGGGAACTTAGAGACCCAGTACTTC	CASSEEGQGNLETQYF
.	TRBD1	TRBV28	TRBJ2-7	TGTGCCAGCAGTGGCGGACAGGGGGGCGAGCAGTACTTC	CASSGGQGGEQYF
.	TRBD1	TRBV5-1	TRBJ2-5	TGCGCCAGCAGCTTGGATTTTTGGACAGGGTGGGAGACCCAGTACTTC	CASSLDFWTGWETQYF
.	.	TRBV19	TRBJ2-7	TGTGCCAGTAGTGTCGGGACGCAGACCTACGAGCAGTACTTC	CASSVGTQTYEQYF
.	TRBD2	TRBV28	TRBJ2-2	TGTGCCAGCAGTCCCCCCCCTCATGGCGGGAGGGCTTCCGGGGAGCTGTTTTTT	CASSPPPHGGRASGELFF
.	TRBD2	TRBV7-2	TRBJ2-1	TGTGCCAGCAGCTTGATAGCGGGAGGGCCAAATGAGCAGTTCTTC	CASSLIAGGPNEQFF
once	TRBD1	TRBV4-3	TRBJ2-1	TGCGCCAGCAGCCAAGATTGGGACAGCTACAATGAGCAGTTCTTC	CASSQDWDSYNEQFF
.	TRBD1	TRBV7-9	TRBJ2-7	TGTGCCAGCAGCCCGGGACAGGCAAATGGCGAGCAGTACTTC	CASSPGQANGEQYF
.	TRBD1	TRBV19	TRBJ1-2	TGTGCCAGCCGGGACAGGGGGTTTGGTGGCTACACCTTC	CASRDRGFGGYTF
.	TRBD1	TRBV10-2	TRBJ1-1	TGCGCCAGCATTCGACAGGGCGGAACTGAAGCTTTCTTT	CASIRQGGTEAFF
.	TRBD2	TRBV18	TRBJ2-3	TGTGCCAGCTCAAGCGGGAACGCAGATACGCAGTATTTT	CASSSGNADTQYF
once	TRBD2	TRBV13	TRBJ2-3	TGTGCCAGCAGCGGAAGAGGTCTAGCGGACGGTACGCAGTATTTT	CASSGRGLADGTQYF
.	TRBD2	TRBV29-1	TRBJ2-2	TGCAGCGTTTCCCTAGCGGGAGGCCCCGGGGAGCTGTTTTTT	CSVSLAGGPGELFF
.	.	TRBV9	TRBJ2-1	TGTGCCAGCAGCGTAGTGGGCATGGGGAACAATGAGCAGTTCTTC	CASSVVGMGNNEQFF
.	.	TRBV6-5	TRBJ1-4	TGTGCCAGCAGTCGACAGGTTAGGCTAAATGAAAAACTGTTTTTT	CASSRQVRLNEKLFF
.	.	TRBV14	TRBJ2-7	TGTGCCAGCAGCCAAGTACCAGCGGAGTCCCTAAACGAGCAGTACTTC	CASSQVPAESLNEQYF
.	.	TRBV7-9	TRBJ2-2	TGTGCCAGCAGCTACTTAATCGGGGAGCTGTTTTTT	CASSYLIGELFF
.	TRBD2	TRBV4-1	TRBJ2-2	TGCGCCAGCAGCCAAGAACGCGGCCGCGGGGGGGACACCGGGGAGCTGTTTTTT	CASSQERGRGGDTGELFF
.	.	TRBV9	TRBJ2-2	TGTGCCAGCAGCGTAGCCGTGTCCACCGGGGAGCTGTTTTTT	CASSVAVSTGELFF
.	.	TRBV6-1	TRBJ1-2	TGTGCCAGCAGTGAATCGCAGGGCTATGGCTACACCTTC	CASSESQGYGYTF
.	TRBD1	TRBV18	TRBJ2-7	TGTGCCAGCCAAGGACAGGCCTACGAGCAGTACTTC	CASQGQAYEQYF
once	TRBD2	TRBV10-3	TRBJ2-1	TGTGCCATCAGTGAACTAGCGGGAGGTTCCAATGAGCAGTTCTTC	CAISELAGGSNEQFF
.	TRBD2	TRBV18	TRBJ2-1	TGTGCCAGCTCTACTAGCGGGAGTAATGAGCAGTTCTTC	CASSTSGSNEQFF
.	TRBD1	TRBV29-1	TRBJ2-1	TGCAGCGTTGGGACAGGGGAGGATGAGCAGTTCTTC	CSVGTGEDEQFF
.	TRBD1	TRBV7-2	TRBJ2-1	TGTGCCAGCAGCTACCCGGGACAGGGCACCCTCAATGAGCAGTTCTTC	CASSYPGQGTLNEQFF
.	.	TRBV10-3	TRBJ1-5	TGTGCCATCAGTGAGTCCGGCAGCACCAAGGGGCCCCAGCATTTT	CAISESGSTKGPQHF
.	.	TRBV19	TRBJ1-1	TGTGCCAGTCGCAGAATGACAACTGCTGGTGGAAACACTGAAGCTTTCTTT	CASRRMTTAGGNTEAFF
.	.	TRBV28	TRBJ2-1	TGTGCCAGCAGTTTGGTTAGATCCTACAATGAGCAGTTCTTC	CASSLVRSYNEQFF
.	TRBD2	TRBV7-9	TRBJ2-7	TGTGCCAGCAGCTTACTATACCCGGGACTAGGAGTCTACGAGCAGTACTTC	CASSLLYPGLGVYEQYF
.	.	TRBV10-2	TRBJ1-2	TGCGCCAGCAGGGAGACAGCTAACTATGGCTACACCTTC	CASRETANYGYTF
once	.	TRBV30	TRBJ2-3	TGTGCCTGGAGTGTACTAACTGGTACAGATACGCAGTATTTT	CAWSVLTGTDTQYF
.	.	TRBV2	TRBJ2-5	TGTGCCAGCAGTGAGAAAATTAATCAGTACTTC	CASSEKINQYF
.	.	TRBV19	TRBJ2-7	TGTGCCAGTAGTATAGTGGCTGGGCCCTACGAGCAGTACTTC	CASSIVAGPYEQYF
.	TRBD2	TRBV7-8	TRBJ2-7	TGTGCCAGCAGCACCCCGACACTAGCGGGGTACGAGCAGTACTTC	CASSTPTLAGYEQYF